This entry concerns a single T cell receptor (beta chain). The sample is drawn from a study of technical replicates of blood from a handful of donors. Generated by immunoSEQ multiplex PCR, the TCRdb table keeps only in-frame clones and is missing some. The sample comprises about 81,000 clones, about 81% of which are singletons, and 3% to 5% rests with the top ten. This CDR3 has 18 amino acids. Germline-derived CDR1 and CDR2 are SGHVS and FNYEAQ. V lost 1 base, J lost 5 bases, and 20 bases lay in between. The chain combines TRBV7-6 with TRBJ2-2; D is unresolved. Sequencing was performed on PBMCs. The sequence came from a human donor in good health. Some clones in this sample may be carry-over from other donors' samples. The CDR3 DNA is TGTGCCAGCAGCTTAGAATCTTCGGGTCGTTTCTCGACCGGGGAGCTGTTTTTT. It yields the protein CASSLESSGRFSTGELFF.